Listed here are 18 T cell receptor beta chains from one sample, sequenced in a study of T-cell memory formation after mild COVID-19. A single record per CDR3 protein comes from TCRdb applying MiXCR to the 5' RACE reads. The sample contains some 190,000 distinct CDR3 sequences, around 15% of which appear only once. Sequenced: PBMCs or a T cell subset sorted from them (not recorded which). These receptors were collected from an adult woman who had mild COVID-19 (a few samples of this study predate the infection). Cell type and time point are not known.

This clonotype came up a few times. V is TRBV19 and J is TRBJ1-2; D is unresolved. Germline CDR1 LNHDA, CDR2 SQIVND (reference sequence). This CDR3 contains 16 residues. Trimming removed 1 base at V and 0 bases at J, with 12 bases between. The DNA of the CDR3 is TGTGCCAGTAGTATAGGCCGGGATCCAGCTAACTATGGCTACACCTTC. It codes for CASSIGRDPANYGYTF.

This chain links TRBV7-9 with TRBJ2-7, with no clear D. The germline V gene encodes CDR1 SEHNR and CDR2 FQNEAQ (reference sequence). V dropped 5 bases and J dropped 6 bases, with 11 bases sitting between them. The CDR3 runs to 12 residues. In nucleotides, the CDR3 is TGTGCCAGCAGCGAAGGTCGCGGCGAGCAGTACTTC. Translating gives CASSEGRGEQYF. Variable domain in full (rest from reference TRBV7-9 and TRBJ2-7): DTGVSQNPRHKITKRGQNVTFRCDPISEHNRLYWYRQTLGQGPEFLTYFQNEAQLEKSRLLSDRFSAERPKGSFSTLEIQRTEQGDSAMYLCASSEGRGEQYFGPGTRLTVT.

This clonotype occurred a few times. The rearrangement joins TRBV6-1 to TRBJ2-1, with no clear D. CDR3 length equals 12 residues. CDR1 is MNHNS and CDR2 is SASEGT in the germline V gene. V was pared by 4 bases and J by 6 bases, with 7 bases between. The CDR3, as DNA: TGTGCCAGCAGTGGCGTTCCCAATGAGCAGTTCTTC. It is translated as CASSGVPNEQFF.

The chain couples TRBV29-1 to TRBJ1-1; D is possibly TRBD1 (6 bases). With 6 bases removed from V and 4 bases from J, the gap between germline ends came to 21 bases. The CDR3 totals 15 residues. The germline gives CDR1 SQVTM, CDR2 ANQGSEA. CDR3 coding DNA: TGCAGCGTGCACCCCCAGGGGAGGGCAGGCACTGAAGCTTTCTTT. As protein: CSVHPQGRAGTEAFF.

This clonotype has only a few counts. The chain is built from TRBV5-1 and TRBJ2-7, with TRBD1 matching over 9 bases. This CDR3 has 14 residues. The trim removed 2 bases at V and 3 bases at J, leaving 3 bases unmatched. In germline, CDR1 is SGHRS, CDR2 YFSETQ. CDR3 residues: CASSLQGAVYEQYF. For the CDR3, the DNA is TGCGCCAGCAGCTTACAGGGGGCCGTCTACGAGCAGTACTTC. Full variable domain (remainder filled in from reference TRBV5-1 and TRBJ2-7): KAGVTQTPRYLIKTRGQQVTLSCSPISGHRSVSWYQQTPGQGLQFLFEYFSETQRNKGNFPGRFSGRQFSNSRSEMNVSTLELGDSALYLCASSLQGAVYEQYFGPGTRLTVT.

V is TRBV5-1 and J is TRBJ2-1; TRBD2 aligns across 7 bases. The germline V gene has CDR1 SGHRS and CDR2 YFSETQ. The trim removed 5 bases at V and 8 bases at J, leaving 13 bases unmatched. The CDR3 is made up of 15 amino acids. CDR3 sequence (DNA): TGCGCCAGCAGTAGGGGTGGTACTAGCGAGGATGAGCAGTTCTTC. Residues: CASSRGGTSEDEQFF.

This clonotype came up many times. The chain carries TRBV7-9 and TRBJ1-1; D is unclear. The CDR3 consists of 15 residues. The V gene's germline CDR1 is SEHNR and CDR2 FQNEAQ (reference sequence). Trimming left V 1 base short and J 1 base short, with 10 bases between. CDR3 loop: CASSLGGGPNTEAFF. The CDR3 DNA sequence: TGTGCCAGCAGCTTAGGTGGCGGGCCGAACACTGAAGCTTTCTTT.

The genes are TRBV18 and TRBJ1-6, with no clear D. The V end lost 1 base, the J end lost 6 bases, and 13 bases lay between the germline ends. CDR3 length equals 16 residues. Germline-derived CDR1 and CDR2 are KGHSH and LQKENI. The CDR3 reads CASSPRENMANSPLHF. In nucleotides, the CDR3 is TGTGCCAGCTCACCACGTGAAAACATGGCTAATTCACCCCTCCACTTT.

The genes are TRBV4-1 and TRBJ1-5; D is uncertain. CDR3 size: 14 residues. Per germline, CDR1 MGHRA and CDR2 YSYEKL. The V and J ends lost 1 base and 1 base respectively, with 5 bases between them. CDR3 region: CASSQVGSNQPQHF. The CDR3 DNA sequence: TGCGCCAGCAGCCAAGTGGGGAGCAATCAGCCCCAGCATTTT.

This chain uses TRBV7-3 with TRBJ2-3; D might be TRBD1 (6 bases). The CDR3 runs to 15 residues. CDR1 and CDR2 (germline): SGHTA, FQGTGA. The V end was cut by 1 base, the J end by 2 bases, with 10 bases between. This CDR3 is CASSLMGHHTDTQYF. The CDR3 region has the DNA TGTGCCAGCAGCTTAATGGGACACCACACAGATACGCAGTATTTT.

The gene calls are TRBV9 and TRBJ2-7, with D tentatively TRBD1 (6 bases). Trimming stripped 0 bases from V and 4 bases from J, with 14 bases between. This CDR3 comprises 15 residues. Germline V gene lookup returns CDR1 SGDLS and CDR2 YYNGEE. The CDR3 loop is CASSVGGGQAYEQYF. CDR3 coding DNA: TGTGCCAGCAGCGTAGGAGGGGGACAAGCATACGAGCAGTACTTC.

This clonotype has only a few counts. The V gene is TRBV6-2 or TRBV6-3, the J gene TRBJ1-1, with D perhaps TRBD1 (5 bases). This CDR3 region has 15 residues. Per the germline V gene, CDR1 is MNHEY and CDR2 is SVGEGT. Trimming removed 8 bases from V and 0 bases from J, with 16 bases in between. This chain's CDR3 is CASRTRARMNTEAFF. In DNA, the CDR3 is TGTGCCAGCCGGACCAGGGCCCGCATGAACACTGAAGCTTTCTTT.

This clonotype showed up just a few times. V and J are TRBV24-1 and TRBJ2-2; TRBD1 matches 8 bases. Germline V lookup: CDR1 KGHDR, CDR2 SFDVKD. This CDR3 has 17 residues. J was trimmed by 5 bases and V by 1 base; bases with no gene match: 8. DNA of the CDR3: TGTGCCACCAGTGATTTTCGGACAGGGAGATTGACCGGGGAGCTGTTTTTT. It codes for CATSDFRTGRLTGELFF.

This clonotype was counted a few times. The junction departs from the called germline gene at one end, perhaps through a read error. The chain combines TRBV15 with TRBJ1-2; 8 bases map to TRBD1. This CDR3 spans 12 amino acids. Germline CDR1 reads LNHNV; CDR2 reads YYDKDF (reference sequence). The CDR3 region has the DNA TGTGCCACCAGCAGAGACCGGACAGGGCTCGCCTTC. It codes for CATSRDRTGLAF.

This clonotype was seen a handful of times. The chain couples TRBV6-5 to TRBJ2-7, with D perhaps TRBD2 (6 bases). The germline V gene has CDR1 MNHEY and CDR2 SVGAGI. CDR3 length equals 14 residues. The V end was cut by 5 bases, the J end by 0 bases, with 11 bases between. CDR3 nucleotide sequence: TGTGCCAGCAGTGCCCTAGCGAGCTCCTACGAGCAGTACTTC. It translates to CASSALASSYEQYF.

J is TRBJ2-3 and V is TRBV5-1, with a weak D call TRBD1 (6 bases). CDR1 is SGHRS and CDR2 is YFSETQ in the germline V gene. Trimming took off 0 bases at V and 2 bases at J, with 28 bases between the two ends. This CDR3 has 21 amino acids. CDR3 in DNA: TGCGCCAGCAGCTTGGCCGGAGGCAGGGGCCCCCGGTCGGTAAACACAGATACGCAGTATTTT. This encodes CASSLAGGRGPRSVNTDTQYF.

V is TRBV30 and J is TRBJ1-5; D not certain. CDR3 length equals 13 residues. Germline V gene lookup returns CDR1 GTSNPN and CDR2 SVGIG (reference sequence). Trimming stripped 0 bases from V and 7 bases from J, with 10 bases between. The CDR3 nucleotides read TGTGCCTGGAGTGTACGGCGAGGGCAGCCCCAGCATTTT. Its protein is CAWSVRRGQPQHF.

The chain has TRBV5-1 and TRBJ1-1; D is unresolved. Per the germline V gene, CDR1 is SGHRS and CDR2 is YFSETQ. Trimming removed 5 bases at V and 3 bases at J, with 11 bases between. The CDR3 contains 13 residues. Written as DNA, the CDR3 is TGCGCCAGCAGTGAAGTCATCCACACTGAAGCTTTCTTT. Translated: CASSEVIHTEAFF. Complete variable domain (other parts from reference TRBV5-1 and TRBJ1-1): KAGVTQTPRYLIKTRGQQVTLSCSPISGHRSVSWYQQTPGQGLQFLFEYFSETQRNKGNFPGRFSGRQFSNSRSEMNVSTLELGDSALYLCASSEVIHTEAFFGQGTRLTVV.